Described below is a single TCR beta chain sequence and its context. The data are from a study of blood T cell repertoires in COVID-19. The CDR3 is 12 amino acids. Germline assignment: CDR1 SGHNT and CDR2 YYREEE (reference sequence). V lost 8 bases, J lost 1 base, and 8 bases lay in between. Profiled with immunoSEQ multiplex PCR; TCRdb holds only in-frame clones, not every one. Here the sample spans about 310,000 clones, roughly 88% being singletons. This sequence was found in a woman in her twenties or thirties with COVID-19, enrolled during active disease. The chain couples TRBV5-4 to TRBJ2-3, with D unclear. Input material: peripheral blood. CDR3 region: CASQRGTDTQYF. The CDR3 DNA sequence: TGTGCCAGTCAACGGGGCACAGATACGCAGTATTTT.